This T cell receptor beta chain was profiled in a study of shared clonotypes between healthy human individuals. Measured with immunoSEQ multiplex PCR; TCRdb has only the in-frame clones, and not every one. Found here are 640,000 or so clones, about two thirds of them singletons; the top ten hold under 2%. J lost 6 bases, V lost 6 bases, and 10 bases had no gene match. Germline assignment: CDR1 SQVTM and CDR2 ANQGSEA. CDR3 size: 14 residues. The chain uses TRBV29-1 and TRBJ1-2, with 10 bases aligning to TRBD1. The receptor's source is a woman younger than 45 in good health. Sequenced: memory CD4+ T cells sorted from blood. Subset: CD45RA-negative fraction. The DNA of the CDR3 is TGCAGCGTCCCGGGACAGGGGAGTGGGGATGGCTACACCTTC. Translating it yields CSVPGQGSGDGYTF.